This T cell receptor beta chain was sequenced during a study of T cell responses to AZD1222 COVID-19 vaccine. Study-level findings and limits: Repertoire sampling occurred only after the peak T cell response. Among those given AZD1222, only five to seven were seropositive at baseline.

With regard to this clone: Its specificity is not known.

There are 15 residues in the CDR3. Germline assignment: CDR1 SGHTA and CDR2 FQGNSA. The germline V and J ends were trimmed by 5 bases and 0 bases, with 14 bases remaining between them. Profiling relied on immunoSEQ multiplex PCR, and the TCRdb table lists in-frame clones only, not all of them. The repertoire consists of 110,000 to 150,000 clones, with about 92% occurring once and the leading ten covering about 3.5%. Analyses pooled second doses at about 4 or about 12 weeks. The origin of this receptor is an adult who received the AZD1222 COVID-19 vaccine. The specimen was peripheral blood, collected 28 days after the second AZD1222 dose. This chain connects TRBV7-2 to TRBJ2-7, with D perhaps TRBD1 (5 bases). CDR3 bases: TGTGCCAGCAGCCAAGGACACGGAAGCTCCTACGAGCAGTACTTC. It is translated as CASSQGHGSSYEQYF.